Described below is a single T cell receptor beta chain sequence and its context. As yet, its antigen is unknown. The data were taken from a study of blood T cells in healthy people across ages. Across the whole study: Capture by template switching was about one barcoded beta molecule per two T cells.

Through a sample-barcoded 5' primer and a J-beta primer mix, a second PCR was run for roughly 7 to 12 cycles. Each CDR3 protein gets one entry after TCRdb re-called the 5' RACE reads with MiXCR. The sample contains over a million distinct CDR3 sequences, around 55% of which appear only once. Donors each provided around 10 milliliters of peripheral blood. Every sample gave at least 5.5 micrograms of total RNA when it was extracted. CDR3 length equals 13 residues. With 2 bases removed from V and 4 bases from J, the gap between germline ends came to 5 bases. Germline CDR1 and CDR2: ENHRY and SYGVKD. Study conclusions and caveats: Relative to aged donors, long-lived donors carried more naive CD4+ cells and displayed higher diversity.

The origin of this receptor is a man aged 18 to 30 in good health. The specimen sequenced was blood. This sequence joins TRBV10-3 and TRBJ1-4, with D unresolved. The CDR3 sequence: CAISEPSNEKLFF. CDR3 nucleotide sequence: TGTGCCATCAGTGAGCCCAGTAATGAAAAACTGTTTTTT.